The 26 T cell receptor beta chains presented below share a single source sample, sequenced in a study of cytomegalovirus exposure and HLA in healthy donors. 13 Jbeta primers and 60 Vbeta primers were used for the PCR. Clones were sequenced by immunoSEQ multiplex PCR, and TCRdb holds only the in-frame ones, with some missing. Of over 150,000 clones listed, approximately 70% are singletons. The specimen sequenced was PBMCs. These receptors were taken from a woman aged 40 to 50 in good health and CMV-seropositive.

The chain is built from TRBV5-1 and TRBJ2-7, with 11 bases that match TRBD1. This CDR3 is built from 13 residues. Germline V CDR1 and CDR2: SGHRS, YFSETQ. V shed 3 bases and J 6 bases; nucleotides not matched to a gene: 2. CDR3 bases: TGCGCCAGCAGCTCCGGGACAGGGGGCGAGCAGTACTTC. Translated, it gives CASSSGTGGEQYF.

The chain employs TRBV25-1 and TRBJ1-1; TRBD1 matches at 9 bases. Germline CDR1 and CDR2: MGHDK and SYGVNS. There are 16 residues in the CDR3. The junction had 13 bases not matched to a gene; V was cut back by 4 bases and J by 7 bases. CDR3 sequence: CASSGFSHRGRYEAFF. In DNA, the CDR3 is TGTGCCAGCAGTGGGTTCTCTCACAGGGGGCGATATGAAGCTTTCTTT.

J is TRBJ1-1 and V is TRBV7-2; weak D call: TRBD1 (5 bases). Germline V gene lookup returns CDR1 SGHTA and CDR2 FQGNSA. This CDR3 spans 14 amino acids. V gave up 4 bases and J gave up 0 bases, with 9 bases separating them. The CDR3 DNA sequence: TGTGCCAGCAGCTCCCAGGGTATGAACACTGAAGCTTTCTTT. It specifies CASSSQGMNTEAFF.

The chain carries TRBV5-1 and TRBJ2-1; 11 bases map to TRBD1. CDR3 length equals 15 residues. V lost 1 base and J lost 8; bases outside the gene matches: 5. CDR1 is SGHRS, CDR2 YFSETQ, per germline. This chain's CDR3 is CASSLHRDRGYEQFF. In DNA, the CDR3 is TGCGCCAGCAGCTTGCACCGGGACAGGGGGTATGAGCAGTTCTTC.

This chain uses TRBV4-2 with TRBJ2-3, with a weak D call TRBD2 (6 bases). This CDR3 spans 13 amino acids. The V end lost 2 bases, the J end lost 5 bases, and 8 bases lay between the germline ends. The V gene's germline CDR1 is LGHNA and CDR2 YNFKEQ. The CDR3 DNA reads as TGTGCCAGCAGCCAACTGCGGGGAGATACGCAGTATTTT. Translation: CASSQLRGDTQYF.

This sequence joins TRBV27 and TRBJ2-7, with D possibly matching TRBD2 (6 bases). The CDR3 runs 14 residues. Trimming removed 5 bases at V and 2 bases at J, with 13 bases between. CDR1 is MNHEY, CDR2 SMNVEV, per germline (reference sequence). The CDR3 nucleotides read TGTGCCAGCAGTCCCGGGGGACCTACCTACGAGCAGTACTTC. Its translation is CASSPGGPTYEQYF.

CDR3: CASSSLQGAGEKLFF. For the CDR3, the DNA is TGTGCCAGCAGCTCACTACAGGGGGCCGGGGAAAAACTGTTTTTT. The chain employs TRBV7-2 and TRBJ1-4; 9 bases are a match to TRBD1. The germline gives CDR1 SGHTA, CDR2 FQGNSA. The CDR3 covers 15 residues. Trimming cost V 4 bases and J 8 bases; bases outside gene matches: 8.

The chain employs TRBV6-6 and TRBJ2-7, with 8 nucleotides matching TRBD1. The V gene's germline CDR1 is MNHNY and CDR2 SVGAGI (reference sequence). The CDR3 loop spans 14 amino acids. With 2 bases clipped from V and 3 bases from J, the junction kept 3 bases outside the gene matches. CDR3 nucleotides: TGTGCCAGCAGTTACCGACAGGGGATCTACGAGCAGTACTTC. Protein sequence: CASSYRQGIYEQYF.

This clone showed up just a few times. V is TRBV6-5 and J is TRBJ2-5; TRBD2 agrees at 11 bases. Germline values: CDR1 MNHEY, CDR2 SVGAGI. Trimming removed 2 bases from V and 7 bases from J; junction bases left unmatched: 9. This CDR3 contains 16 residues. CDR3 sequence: CASSYGASGGPGTQYF. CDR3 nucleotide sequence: TGTGCCAGCAGTTACGGGGCTAGCGGGGGGCCAGGGACCCAGTACTTC.

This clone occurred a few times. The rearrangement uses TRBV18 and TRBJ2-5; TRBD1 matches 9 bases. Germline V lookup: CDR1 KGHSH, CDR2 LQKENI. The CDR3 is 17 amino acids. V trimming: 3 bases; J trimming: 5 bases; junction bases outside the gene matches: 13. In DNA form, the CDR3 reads TGTGCCAGCTCACCTAGCCGGGACAGGGAGTATATGGAGACCCAGTACTTC. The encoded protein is CASSPSRDREYMETQYF.

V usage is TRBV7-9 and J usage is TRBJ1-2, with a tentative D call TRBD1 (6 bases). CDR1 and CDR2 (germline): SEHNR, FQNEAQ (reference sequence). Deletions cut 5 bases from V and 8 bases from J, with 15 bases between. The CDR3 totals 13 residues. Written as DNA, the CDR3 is TGTGCCAGCAGCCCTTTACAGGGTCGCGGCTACACCTTC. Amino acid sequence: CASSPLQGRGYTF.

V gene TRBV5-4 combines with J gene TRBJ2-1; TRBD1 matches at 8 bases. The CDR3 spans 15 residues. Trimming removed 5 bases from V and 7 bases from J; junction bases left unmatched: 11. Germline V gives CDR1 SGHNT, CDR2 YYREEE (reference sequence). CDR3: CASSPGTGGWNEQFF. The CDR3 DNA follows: TGTGCCAGCAGTCCCGGGACAGGAGGGTGGAATGAGCAGTTCTTC. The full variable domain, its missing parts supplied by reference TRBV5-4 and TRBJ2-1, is ETGVTQSPTHLIKTRGQQVTLRCSSQSGHNTVSWYQQALGQGPQFIFQYYREEENGRGNFPPRFSGLQFPNYSSELNVNALELDDSALYLCASSPGTGGWNEQFFGPGTRLTVL.

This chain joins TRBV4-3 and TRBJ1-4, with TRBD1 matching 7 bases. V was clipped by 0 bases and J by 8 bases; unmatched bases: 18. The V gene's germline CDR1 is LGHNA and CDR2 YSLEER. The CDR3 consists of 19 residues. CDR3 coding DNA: TGCGCCAGCAGCCAAGACTCAGGGGGGCGCAGTCTAGAAAGGGAAAAACTGTTTTTT. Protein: CASSQDSGGRSLEREKLFF.

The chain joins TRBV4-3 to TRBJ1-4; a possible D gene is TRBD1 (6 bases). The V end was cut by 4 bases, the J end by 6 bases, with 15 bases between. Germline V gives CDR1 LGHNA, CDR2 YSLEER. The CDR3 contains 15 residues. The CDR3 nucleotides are TGCGCCAGCAGCCCTGAGGGGGACCTGCATGAAAAACTGTTTTTT. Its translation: CASSPEGDLHEKLFF.

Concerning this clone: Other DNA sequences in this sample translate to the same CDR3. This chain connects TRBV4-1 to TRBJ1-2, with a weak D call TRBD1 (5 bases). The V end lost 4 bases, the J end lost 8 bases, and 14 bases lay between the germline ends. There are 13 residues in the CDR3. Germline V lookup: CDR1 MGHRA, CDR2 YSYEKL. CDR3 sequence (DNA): TGCGCCAGCAGCCCCCAGGGTTTGGGGGGCTACACCTTC. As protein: CASSPQGLGGYTF.

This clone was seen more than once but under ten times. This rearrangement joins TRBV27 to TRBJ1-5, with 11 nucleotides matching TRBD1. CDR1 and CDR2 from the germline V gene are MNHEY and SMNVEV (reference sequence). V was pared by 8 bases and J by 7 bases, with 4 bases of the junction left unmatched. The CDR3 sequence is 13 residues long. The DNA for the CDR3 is TGTGCCAGCCGGACAGGGGGCAGCCAGCCCCAGCATTTT. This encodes CASRTGGSQPQHF.

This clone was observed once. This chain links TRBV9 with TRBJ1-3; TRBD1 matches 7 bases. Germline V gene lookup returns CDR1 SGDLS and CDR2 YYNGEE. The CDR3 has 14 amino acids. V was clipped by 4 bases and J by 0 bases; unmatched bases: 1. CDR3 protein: CASSRQGSGNTIYF. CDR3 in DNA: TGTGCCAGCAGCCGACAGGGCTCTGGAAACACCATATATTTT.

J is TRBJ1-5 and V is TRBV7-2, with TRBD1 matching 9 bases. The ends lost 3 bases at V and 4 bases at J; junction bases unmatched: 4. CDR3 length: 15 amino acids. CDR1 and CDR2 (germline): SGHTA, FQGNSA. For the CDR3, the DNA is TGTGCCAGCAGCTTGCAGACAGGGGGAAATCAGCCCCAGCATTTT. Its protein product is CASSLQTGGNQPQHF.

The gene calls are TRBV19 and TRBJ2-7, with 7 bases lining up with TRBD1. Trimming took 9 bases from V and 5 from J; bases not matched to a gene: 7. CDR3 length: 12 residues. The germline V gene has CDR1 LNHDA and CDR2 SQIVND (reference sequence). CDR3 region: CASRQGINEQYF. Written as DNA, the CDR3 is TGTGCCAGCAGACAGGGAATAAACGAGCAGTACTTC.

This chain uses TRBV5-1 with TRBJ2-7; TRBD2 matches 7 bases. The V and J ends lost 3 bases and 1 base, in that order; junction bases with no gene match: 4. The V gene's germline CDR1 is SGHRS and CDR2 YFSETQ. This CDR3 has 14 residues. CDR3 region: CASSSSGVSYEQYF. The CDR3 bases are TGCGCCAGCAGCTCGAGCGGGGTTTCCTACGAGCAGTACTTC. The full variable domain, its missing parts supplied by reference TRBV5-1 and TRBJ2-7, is KAGVTQTPRYLIKTRGQQVTLSCSPISGHRSVSWYQQTPGQGLQFLFEYFSETQRNKGNFPGRFSGRQFSNSRSEMNVSTLELGDSALYLCASSSSGVSYEQYFGPGTRLTVT.

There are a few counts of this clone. The CDR3 nucleotides are TGTGCCAGCAGTCCTCGGAGCGGGAGCGACAATGAGCAGTTCTTC. Protein sequence: CASSPRSGSDNEQFF. The rearrangement links TRBV7-9 to TRBJ2-1, with 8 bases that match TRBD2. Germline trimming cut 6 bases from V and 5 bases from J; bases unmatched to any gene: 9. The CDR3 is 15 residues long. In germline, CDR1 is SEHNR, CDR2 FQNEAQ (reference sequence).

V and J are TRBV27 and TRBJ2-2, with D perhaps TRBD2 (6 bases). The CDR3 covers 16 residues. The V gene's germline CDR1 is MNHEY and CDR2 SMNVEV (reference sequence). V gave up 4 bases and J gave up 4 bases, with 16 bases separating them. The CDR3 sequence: CASSSGLNRGTGELFF. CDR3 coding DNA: TGTGCCAGCAGTTCAGGACTAAACCGAGGCACCGGGGAGCTGTTTTTT.

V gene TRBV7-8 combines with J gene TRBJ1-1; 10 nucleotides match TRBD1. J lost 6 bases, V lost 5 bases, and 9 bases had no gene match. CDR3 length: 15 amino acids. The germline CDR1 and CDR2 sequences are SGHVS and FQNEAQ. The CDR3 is CASSIRQGAGSEAFF. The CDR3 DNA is TGTGCCAGCAGCATACGACAGGGGGCGGGTTCTGAAGCTTTCTTT.

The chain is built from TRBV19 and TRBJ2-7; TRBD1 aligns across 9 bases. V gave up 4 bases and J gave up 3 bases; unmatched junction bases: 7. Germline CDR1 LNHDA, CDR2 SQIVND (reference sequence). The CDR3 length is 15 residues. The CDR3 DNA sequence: TGTGCCAGTAGTAACACCGGGACAGGGTTCTACGAGCAGTACTTC. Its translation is CASSNTGTGFYEQYF.

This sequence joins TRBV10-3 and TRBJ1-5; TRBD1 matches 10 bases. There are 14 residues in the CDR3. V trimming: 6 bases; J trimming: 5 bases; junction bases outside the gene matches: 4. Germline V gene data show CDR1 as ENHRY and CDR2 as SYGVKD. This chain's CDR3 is CAISVGTGDQPQHF. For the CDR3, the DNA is TGTGCCATCAGCGTTGGGACAGGGGATCAGCCCCAGCATTTT.

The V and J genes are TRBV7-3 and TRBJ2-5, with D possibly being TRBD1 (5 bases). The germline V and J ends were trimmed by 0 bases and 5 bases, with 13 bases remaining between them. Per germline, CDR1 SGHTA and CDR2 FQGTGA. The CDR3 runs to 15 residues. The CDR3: CASSLTAGPEETQYF. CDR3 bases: TGTGCCAGCAGCTTAACCGCAGGGCCGGAGGAGACCCAGTACTTC.